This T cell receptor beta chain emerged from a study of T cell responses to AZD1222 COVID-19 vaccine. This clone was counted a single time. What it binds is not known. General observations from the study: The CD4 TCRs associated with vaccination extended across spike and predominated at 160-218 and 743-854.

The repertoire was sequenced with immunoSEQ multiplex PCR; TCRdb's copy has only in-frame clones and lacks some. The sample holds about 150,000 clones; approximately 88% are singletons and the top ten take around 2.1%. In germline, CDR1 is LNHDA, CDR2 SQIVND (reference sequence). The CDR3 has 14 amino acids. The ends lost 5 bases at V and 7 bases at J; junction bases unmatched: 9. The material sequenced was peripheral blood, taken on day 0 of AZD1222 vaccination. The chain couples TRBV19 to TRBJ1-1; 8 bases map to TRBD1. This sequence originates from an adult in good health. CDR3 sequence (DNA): TGTGCCAGTAGTGCCAAGGACAGGGTAGGTGAAGCTTTCTTT. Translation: CASSAKDRVGEAFF.